This T cell receptor (beta chain) was retrieved from a study of cytomegalovirus exposure and HLA in healthy donors. Study summary: Per a later analysis, the roughly 700 first-cohort and 100 to 150 validation repertoires shared one platform.

The CDR3 contains 16 residues. CDR1 SGDLS and CDR2 YYNGEE come from the germline V gene. The V gene end was trimmed by 3 bases and the J gene end by 3 bases; junction bases not matched to a gene: 7. Some clones are missing from TCRdb's copy, which holds only in-frame ones; the method was immunoSEQ multiplex PCR. The sample holds 100,000 or so clones, around 88% seen once. The V gene is TRBV9, the J gene TRBJ1-3; 9 bases line up with TRBD1. Material for sequencing was PBMCs. The receptor was derived from a woman in her 30s in good health and CMV-seronegative. CDR3 DNA: TGTGCCAGCAGCGGCTGGGACAGGGAGGTTGGAAACACCATATATTTT. Protein product: CASSGWDREVGNTIYF.